Following are 12 T cell receptor beta chains from one sample sequenced in a study of blood T cell repertoires in COVID-19. Generated by immunoSEQ multiplex PCR, the TCRdb table keeps only in-frame clones and is missing some. Of roughly 120,000 clones listed, approximately 85% are singletons. Sequenced sample: peripheral blood. The receptors come from a woman older than 75 with COVID-19, enrolled during active disease.

This clone turned up a few times. This chain links TRBV6-1 with TRBJ2-1; 13 bases line up with TRBD2. The CDR3 totals 19 residues. Losses at the gene ends were 0 bases for V and 9 bases for J; bases not matched to a gene: 14. Germline V CDR1 and CDR2: MNHNS, SASEGT. CDR3 in amino acids: CASSEAQGTSGIFRPEQFF. For the CDR3, the DNA is TGTGCCAGCAGTGAAGCGCAAGGGACTAGCGGGATTTTCCGCCCTGAGCAGTTCTTC.

The V gene is TRBV7-2, the J gene TRBJ2-7; perhaps TRBD1 as D (6 bases). The ends were cut back, 2 bases at V and 5 bases at J, with 10 bases in the middle. The V gene's germline CDR1 is SGHTA and CDR2 FQGNSA. The length of the CDR3 is 13 residues. CDR3 amino acids: CASSLSGDHEQYF. In nucleotides, the CDR3 is TGTGCCAGCAGCTTATCAGGGGATCACGAGCAGTACTTC. The full variable domain, in which reference TRBV7-2 and TRBJ2-7 provide the parts outside the CDR3, is GAGVSQSPSNKVTEKGKDVELRCDPISGHTALYWYRQSLGQGLEFLIYFQGNSAPDKSGLPSDRFSAERTGGSVSTLTIQRTQQEDSAVYLCASSLSGDHEQYFGPGTRLTVT.

In its sample, this clone was seen a few times. The chain links TRBV28 to TRBJ1-6; no clear D gene. V was clipped by 5 bases and J by 7 bases, with 12 bases between them. The V gene's germline CDR1 is MDHEN and CDR2 SYDVKM. The length of the CDR3 is 14 residues. CDR3 nucleotides: TGTGCCAGCAGTATCAGCCGGGTCAATTCACCCCTCCACTTT. Amino acids: CASSISRVNSPLHF.

The gene calls are TRBV24-1 and TRBJ2-3; 8 nucleotides align to TRBD2. Unmatched junction bases numbered 7, after V lost 8 bases and J lost 1 base. The length of the CDR3 is 15 residues. CDR1 KGHDR and CDR2 SFDVKD come from the germline V gene. The CDR3: CATILPTSGTDTQYF. CDR3 in DNA: TGTGCCACCATTCTGCCGACTAGCGGCACAGATACGCAGTATTTT.

V usage is TRBV7-2 and J usage is TRBJ2-1, with 11 nucleotides matching TRBD2. Germline CDR1 reads SGHTA; CDR2 reads FQGNSA. The trim removed 5 bases at V and 1 base at J, leaving 7 bases unmatched. CDR3 size: 17 residues. Here the CDR3 reads CASSPRTSGFSYNEQFF. DNA of the CDR3: TGTGCCAGCAGCCCCCGGACTAGCGGGTTTTCCTACAATGAGCAGTTCTTC.

The chain carries TRBV3-1 (or the pseudogene TRBV3-2) and TRBJ1-1; no reliable D call. The V gene lost 5 bases and the J gene lost 4 bases, with 14 bases spanning the gap. This CDR3 has 14 residues. CDR1 and CDR2 (germline): LGHDT, YNNKEL (reference sequence). CDR3 protein: CASSSTGKSTEAFF. DNA for the CDR3: TGTGCCAGCAGCTCTACGGGGAAGAGCACTGAAGCTTTCTTT.

The gene calls are TRBV7-2 and TRBJ2-2; TRBD2 might be the D (5 bases). Deletions cut 1 base from V and 5 bases from J, with 11 bases between. The CDR3 extends over 15 amino acids. Germline V gene data show CDR1 as SGHTA and CDR2 as FQGNSA. The CDR3 is CASSLERRRTGELFF. CDR3 nucleotides: TGTGCCAGCAGCTTAGAAAGGAGGCGAACCGGGGAGCTGTTTTTT.

This clone was seen once. V and J are TRBV19 and TRBJ2-1; 9 positions agree with TRBD2. Germline V gene lookup returns CDR1 LNHDA and CDR2 SQIVND (reference sequence). V shed 2 bases, J shed 6 bases, and the junction held 5 bases outside the gene matches. The CDR3 is 15 residues long. The CDR3 DNA sequence: TGTGCCAGTAGTATAACTAGCGGGCGAACCAATGAGCAGTTCTTC. Its translation: CASSITSGRTNEQFF.

The chain couples TRBV6-5 to TRBJ1-1, with TRBD1 matching over 8 bases. Germline values: CDR1 MNHEY, CDR2 SVGAGI. V trimming: 0 bases; J trimming: 5 bases; junction bases outside the gene matches: 5. The CDR3 has 15 residues. Here the CDR3 reads CASSYSGRGLTEAFF. In nucleotides, the CDR3 is TGTGCCAGCAGTTACTCGGGCAGGGGGCTGACTGAAGCTTTCTTT.

This clone has only a few counts. The chain recombines TRBV18 with TRBJ1-2; 7 bases match TRBD1. Unmatched junction bases numbered 0, after V lost 3 bases and J lost 2 bases. The CDR3 sequence is 13 residues long. CDR1 is KGHSH, CDR2 LQKENI, per germline. CDR3 region: CASSPGQNYGYTF. In nucleotides, the CDR3 is TGTGCCAGCTCACCGGGACAGAACTATGGCTACACCTTC.

The rearrangement joins TRBV12-3 or TRBV12-4 to TRBJ2-7; 11 bases match TRBD2. The CDR3 has 13 residues. V lost 6 bases to trimming and J lost 6 bases; unmatched junction nucleotides: 4. The DNA of the CDR3 is TGTGCCAGCAGAAATCTAGCGGGGGGCGAGCAGTACTTC. It specifies CASRNLAGGEQYF.

The table lists this clone with a count of one. V usage is TRBV28 and J usage is TRBJ1-4; TRBD1 aligns across 9 bases. Trimming at V came to 5 bases and at J to 7 bases, leaving 2 bases not matched to a gene. Looked up from germline, CDR1 is MDHEN and CDR2 is SYDVKM. CDR3 length equals 13 residues. The CDR3 loop is CASSGTGFEKLFF. CDR3 DNA sequence: TGTGCCAGCAGTGGGACAGGGTTTGAAAAACTGTTTTTT.